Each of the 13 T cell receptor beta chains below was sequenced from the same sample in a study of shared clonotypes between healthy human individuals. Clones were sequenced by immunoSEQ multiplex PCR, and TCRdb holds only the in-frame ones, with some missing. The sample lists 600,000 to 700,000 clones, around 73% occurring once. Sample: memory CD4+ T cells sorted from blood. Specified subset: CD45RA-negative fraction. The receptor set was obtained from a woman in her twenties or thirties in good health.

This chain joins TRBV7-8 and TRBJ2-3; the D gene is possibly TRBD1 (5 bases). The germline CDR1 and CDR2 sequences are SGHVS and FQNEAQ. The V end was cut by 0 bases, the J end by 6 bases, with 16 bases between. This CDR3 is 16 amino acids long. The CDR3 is CASSLAGAGPPDTQYF. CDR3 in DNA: TGTGCCAGCAGCTTAGCTGGGGCAGGGCCCCCGGATACGCAGTATTTT. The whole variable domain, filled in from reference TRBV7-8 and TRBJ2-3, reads GAGVSQSPRYKVAKRGQDVALRCDPISGHVSLFWYQQALGQGPEFLTYFQNEAQLDKSGLPSDRFFAERPEGSVSTLKIQRTQQEDSAVYLCASSLAGAGPPDTQYFGPGTRLTVL.

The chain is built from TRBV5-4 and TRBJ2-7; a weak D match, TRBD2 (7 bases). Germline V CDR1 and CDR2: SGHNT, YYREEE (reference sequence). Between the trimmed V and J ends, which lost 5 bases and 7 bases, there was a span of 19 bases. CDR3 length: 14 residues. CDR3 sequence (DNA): TGTGCCAGCAGGCGCGGGGGCGACGCGGGGGAGCAGTACTTC. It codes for CASRRGGDAGEQYF.

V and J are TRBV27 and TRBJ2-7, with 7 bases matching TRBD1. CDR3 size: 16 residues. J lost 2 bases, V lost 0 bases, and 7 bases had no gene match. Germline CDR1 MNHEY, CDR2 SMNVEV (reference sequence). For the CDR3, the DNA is TGTGCCAGCAGTTTATCAGCCAGGGGGTTCCCCTACGAGCAGTACTTC. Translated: CASSLSARGFPYEQYF.

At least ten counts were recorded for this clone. Written as DNA, the CDR3 is TGTGCCAGCAGCTTGGCGTTTGGAACTGGGAAAAACACCGGGGAGCTGTTTTTT. Protein sequence: CASSLAFGTGKNTGELFF. V is TRBV5-6 and J is TRBJ2-2; no reliable D call. The germline V gene encodes CDR1 SGHDT and CDR2 YYEEEE. Trimming pared 0 bases from V and 2 bases from J, leaving 17 bases between. The CDR3 spans 18 residues.

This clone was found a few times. As DNA, the CDR3 is TGTGCCAGCAGTTTTTACAGGGCCGGTAATGAAAAACTGTTTTTT. Protein product: CASSFYRAGNEKLFF. The chain has TRBV28 and TRBJ1-4; D possibly corresponds to TRBD1 (6 bases). V was cut by 3 bases and J by 4 bases, with 12 bases left in between. Germline CDR1 and CDR2: MDHEN and SYDVKM. This CDR3 is built from 15 residues. Full variable domain (outside the CDR3, taken from reference TRBV28 and TRBJ1-4): DVKVTQSSRYLVKRTGEKVFLECVQDMDHENMFWYRQDPGLGLRLIYFSYDVKMKEKGDIPEGYSVSREKKERFSLILESASTNQTSMYLCASSFYRAGNEKLFFGSGTQLSVL.

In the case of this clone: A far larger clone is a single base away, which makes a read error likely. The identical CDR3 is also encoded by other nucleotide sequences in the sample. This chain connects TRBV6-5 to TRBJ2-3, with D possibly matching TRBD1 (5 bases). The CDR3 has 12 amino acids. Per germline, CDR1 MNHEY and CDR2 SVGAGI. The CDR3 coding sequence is TGTGCCAGCAGTGACTCAGGGGATACGCAGTATTTT. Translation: CASSDSGDTQYF.

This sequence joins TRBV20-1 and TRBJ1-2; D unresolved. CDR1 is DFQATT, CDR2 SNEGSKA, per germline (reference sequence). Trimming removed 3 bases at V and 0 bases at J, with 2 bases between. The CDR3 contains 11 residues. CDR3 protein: CSASPNYGYTF. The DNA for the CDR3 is TGCAGTGCTAGCCCTAACTATGGCTACACCTTC.

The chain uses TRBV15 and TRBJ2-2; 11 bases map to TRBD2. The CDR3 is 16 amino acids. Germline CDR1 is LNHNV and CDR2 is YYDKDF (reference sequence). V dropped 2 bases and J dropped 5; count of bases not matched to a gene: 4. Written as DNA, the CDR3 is TGTGCCACCAGCAGAACTAGCGGGAGCGGTACCGGGGAGCTGTTTTTT. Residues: CATSRTSGSGTGELFF.

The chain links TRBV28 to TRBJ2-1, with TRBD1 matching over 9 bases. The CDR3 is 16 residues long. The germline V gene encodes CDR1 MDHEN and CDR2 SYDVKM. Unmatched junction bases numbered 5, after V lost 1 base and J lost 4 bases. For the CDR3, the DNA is TGTGCCAGCAGTTTATCGGGGACAGGGAGATACAATGAGCAGTTCTTC. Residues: CASSLSGTGRYNEQFF.

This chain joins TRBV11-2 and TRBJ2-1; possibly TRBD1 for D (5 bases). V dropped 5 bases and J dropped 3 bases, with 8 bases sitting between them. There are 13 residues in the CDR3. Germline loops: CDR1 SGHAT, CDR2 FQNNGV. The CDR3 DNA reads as TGTGCCAGCAGCCGAACAGGCTACAATGAGCAGTTCTTC. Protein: CASSRTGYNEQFF.

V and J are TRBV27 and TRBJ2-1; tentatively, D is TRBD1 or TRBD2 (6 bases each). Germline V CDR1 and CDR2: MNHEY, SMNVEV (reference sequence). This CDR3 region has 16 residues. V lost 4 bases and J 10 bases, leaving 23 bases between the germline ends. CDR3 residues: CASSSGGGQVRREQFF. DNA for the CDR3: TGTGCCAGCAGTTCCGGAGGGGGACAAGTCCGAAGGGAGCAGTTCTTC.

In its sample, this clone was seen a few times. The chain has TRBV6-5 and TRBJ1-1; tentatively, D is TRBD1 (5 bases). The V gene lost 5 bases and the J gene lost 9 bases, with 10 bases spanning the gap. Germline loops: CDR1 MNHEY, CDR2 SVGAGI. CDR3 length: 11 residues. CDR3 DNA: TGTGCCAGCAGTGAGGGGCGGAAAGCTTTCTTT. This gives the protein CASSEGRKAFF.

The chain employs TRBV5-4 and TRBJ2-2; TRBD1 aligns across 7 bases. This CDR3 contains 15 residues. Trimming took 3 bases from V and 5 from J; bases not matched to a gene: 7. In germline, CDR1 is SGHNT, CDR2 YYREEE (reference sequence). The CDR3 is CASSSQGRRTGELFF. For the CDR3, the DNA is TGTGCCAGCAGCTCACAGGGGCGCCGGACCGGGGAGCTGTTTTTT.